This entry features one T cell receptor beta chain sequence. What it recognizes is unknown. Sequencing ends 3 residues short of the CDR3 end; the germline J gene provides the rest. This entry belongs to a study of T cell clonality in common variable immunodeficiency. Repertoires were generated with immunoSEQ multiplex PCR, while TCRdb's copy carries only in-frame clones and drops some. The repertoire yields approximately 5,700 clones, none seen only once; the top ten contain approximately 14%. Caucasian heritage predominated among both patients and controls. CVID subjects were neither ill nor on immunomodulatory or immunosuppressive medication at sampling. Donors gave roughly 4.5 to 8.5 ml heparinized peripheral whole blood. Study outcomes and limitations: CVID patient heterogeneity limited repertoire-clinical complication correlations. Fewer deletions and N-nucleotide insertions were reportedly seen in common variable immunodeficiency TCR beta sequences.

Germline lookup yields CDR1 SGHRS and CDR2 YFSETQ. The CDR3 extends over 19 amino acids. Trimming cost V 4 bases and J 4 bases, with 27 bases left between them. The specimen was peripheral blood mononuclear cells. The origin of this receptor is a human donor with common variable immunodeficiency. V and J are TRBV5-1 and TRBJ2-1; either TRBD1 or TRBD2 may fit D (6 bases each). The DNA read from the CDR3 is TGCGCCAGCAGCCGACAGGTCTGGGTGGCTCGGGAGCGGTACAATGAG. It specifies CASSRQVWVARERYNE. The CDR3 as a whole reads CASSRQVWVARERYNEQFF.